These 4 T cell receptor beta chains were sequenced from one sample in a study of OX40 agonist ivuxolimab in advanced cancers. TCRdb keeps only in-frame clones here, not all; method: immunoSEQ multiplex PCR. The table has 100,000 to 130,000 clones, approximately 90% seen once. The specimen was CD4+ or CD8+ T cells sorted from blood, collected in a trial of the OX40 agonist ivuxolimab. Receptor source: an adult with an advanced solid tumor such as melanoma, head and neck, liver or kidney cancer.

The gene calls are TRBV27 and TRBJ2-5; D is perhaps TRBD1 (6 bases). The germline V gene has CDR1 MNHEY and CDR2 SMNVEV (reference sequence). CDR3 length: 13 residues. With 8 bases removed from V and 6 bases from J, the gap between germline ends came to 16 bases. In DNA form, the CDR3 reads TGTGCCAGCCATCCCCCAGGGGCCCAGACCCAGTACTTC. Its protein is CASHPPGAQTQYF.

The J gene is TRBJ2-3, the V gene TRBV7-3; 7 bases are a match to TRBD1. This CDR3 spans 15 amino acids. Germline values: CDR1 SGHTA, CDR2 FQGTGA. With V trimmed by 4 bases and J by 3 bases, 7 bases remained unmatched. CDR3: CASSSTGVGTDTQYF. The CDR3 DNA reads as TGTGCCAGCAGCTCTACAGGGGTAGGGACAGATACGCAGTATTTT.

V is TRBV9 and J is TRBJ2-1, with 14 bases that match TRBD2. J lost 8 bases, V lost 3 bases, and 4 bases had no gene match. CDR3 size: 15 residues. The V gene's germline CDR1 is SGDLS and CDR2 YYNGEE. The CDR3 protein is CASSAVGLAGDEQFF. CDR3 in DNA: TGTGCCAGCAGCGCCGTGGGACTAGCGGGAGATGAGCAGTTCTTC.

The CDR3 sequence is CASESPGGSGAGYGYTF. In DNA form, the CDR3 reads TGTGCCAGCGAATCGCCAGGGGGAAGTGGGGCTGGCTATGGCTACACCTTC. V gene TRBV28 combines with J gene TRBJ1-2; TRBD1 matches 7 bases. The V and J ends lost 8 bases and 4 bases, in that order; junction bases with no gene match: 19. This CDR3 has 17 residues. Germline-derived CDR1 and CDR2 are MDHEN and SYDVKM.